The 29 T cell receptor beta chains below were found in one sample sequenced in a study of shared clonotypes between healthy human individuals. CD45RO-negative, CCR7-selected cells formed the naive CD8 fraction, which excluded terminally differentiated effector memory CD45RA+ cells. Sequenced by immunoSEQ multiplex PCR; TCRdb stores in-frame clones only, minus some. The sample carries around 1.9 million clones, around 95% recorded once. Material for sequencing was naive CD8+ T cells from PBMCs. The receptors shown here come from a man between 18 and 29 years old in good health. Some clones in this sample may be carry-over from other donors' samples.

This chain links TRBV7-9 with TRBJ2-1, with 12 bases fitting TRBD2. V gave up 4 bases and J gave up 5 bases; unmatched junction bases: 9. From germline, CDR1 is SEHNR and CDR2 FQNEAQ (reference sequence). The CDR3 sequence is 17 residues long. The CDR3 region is CASSYRLAGDYDNEQFF. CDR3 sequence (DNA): TGTGCCAGCAGCTACCGACTAGCGGGGGACTACGACAATGAGCAGTTCTTC.

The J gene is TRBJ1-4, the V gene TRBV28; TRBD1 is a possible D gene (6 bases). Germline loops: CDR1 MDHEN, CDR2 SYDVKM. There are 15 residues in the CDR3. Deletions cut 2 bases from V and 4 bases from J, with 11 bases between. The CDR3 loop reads CASSLRGNYNEKLFF. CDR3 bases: TGTGCCAGCAGTTTAAGGGGGAACTATAATGAAAAACTGTTTTTT.

The CDR3 region has the DNA TGTGCCAGCAGCTCGGCAGACTTGGGAGACACCATATATTTT. It codes for CASSSADLGDTIYF. This chain uses TRBV5-8 with TRBJ1-3; D unresolved. The germline V gene encodes CDR1 SGHTS and CDR2 YDEGEE. The CDR3 totals 14 residues. The ends were cut back, 3 bases at V and 8 bases at J, with 15 bases in the middle.

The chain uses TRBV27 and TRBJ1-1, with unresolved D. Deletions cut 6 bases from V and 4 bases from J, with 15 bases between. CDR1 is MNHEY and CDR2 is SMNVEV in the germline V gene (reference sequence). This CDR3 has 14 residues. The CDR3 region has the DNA TGTGCCAGCAGGGGGAGAAGTATCGCCACTGAAGCTTTCTTT. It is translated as CASRGRSIATEAFF.

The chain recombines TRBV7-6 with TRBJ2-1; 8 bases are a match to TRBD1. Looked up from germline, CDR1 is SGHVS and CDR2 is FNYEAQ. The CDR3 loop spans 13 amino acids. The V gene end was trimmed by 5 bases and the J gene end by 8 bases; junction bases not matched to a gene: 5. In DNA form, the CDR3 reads TGTGCCAGCAGCACAGACAGGGGCCATGAGCAGTTCTTC. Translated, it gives CASSTDRGHEQFF.

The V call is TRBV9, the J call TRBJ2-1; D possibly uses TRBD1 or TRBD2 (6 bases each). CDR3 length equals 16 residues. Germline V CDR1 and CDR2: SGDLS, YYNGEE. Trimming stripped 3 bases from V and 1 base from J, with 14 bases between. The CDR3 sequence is CASSAPTGASYNEQFF. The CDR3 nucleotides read TGTGCCAGCAGCGCCCCTACGGGGGCTTCCTACAATGAGCAGTTCTTC.

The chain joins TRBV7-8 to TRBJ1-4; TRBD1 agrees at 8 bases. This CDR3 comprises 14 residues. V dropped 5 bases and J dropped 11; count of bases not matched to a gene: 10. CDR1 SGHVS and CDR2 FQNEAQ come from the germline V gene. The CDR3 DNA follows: TGTGCCAGCAGCCTATACGGACAGGGAGGGAAACTGTTTTTT. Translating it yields CASSLYGQGGKLFF.

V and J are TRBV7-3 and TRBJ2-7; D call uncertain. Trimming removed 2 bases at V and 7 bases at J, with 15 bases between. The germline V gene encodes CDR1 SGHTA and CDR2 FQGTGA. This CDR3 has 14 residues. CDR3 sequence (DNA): TGTGCCAGCAGCTTACTTGTAGGCGCACAAGAGCAGTACTTC. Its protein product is CASSLLVGAQEQYF. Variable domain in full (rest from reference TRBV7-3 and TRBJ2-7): GAGVSQTPSNKVTEKGKYVELRCDPISGHTALYWYRQSLGQGPEFLIYFQGTGAADDSGLPNDRFFAVRPEGSVSTLKIQRTERGDSAVYLCASSLLVGAQEQYFGPGTRLTVT.

The CDR3 region is CASSFHGGGYEQYF. CDR3 nucleotide sequence: TGTGCCAGCAGCTTCCATGGCGGGGGCTACGAGCAGTACTTC. The rearrangement joins TRBV7-2 to TRBJ2-7; 7 positions agree with TRBD2. The V gene end was trimmed by 3 bases and the J gene end by 3 bases; junction bases not matched to a gene: 5. Looked up from germline, CDR1 is SGHTA and CDR2 is FQGNSA. The CDR3 length is 14 residues.

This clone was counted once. CDR3 amino acids: CASSLAFGGTPSQYF. In DNA, the CDR3 is TGTGCCAGCAGCTTAGCGTTCGGCGGGACGCCCTCCCAGTACTTC. The chain carries TRBV7-8 and TRBJ2-5; weak D call: TRBD2 (6 bases). The CDR3 runs to 15 residues. Trimming stripped 0 bases from V and 9 bases from J, with 17 bases between. The V gene's germline CDR1 is SGHVS and CDR2 FQNEAQ. The whole variable domain, filled in from reference TRBV7-8 and TRBJ2-5, reads GAGVSQSPRYKVAKRGQDVALRCDPISGHVSLFWYQQALGQGPEFLTYFQNEAQLDKSGLPSDRFFAERPEGSVSTLKIQRTQQEDSAVYLCASSLAFGGTPSQYFGPGTRLLVL.

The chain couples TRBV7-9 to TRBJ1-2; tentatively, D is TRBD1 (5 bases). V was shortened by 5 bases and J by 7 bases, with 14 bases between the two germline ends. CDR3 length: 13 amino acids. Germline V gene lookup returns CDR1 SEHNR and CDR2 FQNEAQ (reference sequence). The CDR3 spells CASSEGTIGGYTF. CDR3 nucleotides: TGTGCCAGCAGCGAGGGGACGATAGGTGGCTACACCTTC.

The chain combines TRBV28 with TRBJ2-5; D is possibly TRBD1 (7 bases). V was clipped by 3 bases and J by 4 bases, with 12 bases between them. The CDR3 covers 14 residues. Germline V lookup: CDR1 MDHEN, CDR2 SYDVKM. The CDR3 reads CASSLAGGRETQYF. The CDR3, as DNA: TGTGCCAGCAGTTTGGCAGGGGGGAGAGAGACCCAGTACTTC.

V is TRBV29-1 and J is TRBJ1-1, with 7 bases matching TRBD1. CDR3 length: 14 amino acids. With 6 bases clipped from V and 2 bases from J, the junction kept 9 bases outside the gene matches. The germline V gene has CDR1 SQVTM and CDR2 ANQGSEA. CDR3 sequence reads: CSVIPGTENTEAFF. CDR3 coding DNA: TGCAGCGTGATTCCCGGGACAGAAAACACTGAAGCTTTCTTT.

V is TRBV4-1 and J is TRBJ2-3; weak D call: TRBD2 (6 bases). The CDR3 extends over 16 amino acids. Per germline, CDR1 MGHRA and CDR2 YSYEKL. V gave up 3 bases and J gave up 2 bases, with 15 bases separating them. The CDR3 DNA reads TGCGCCAGCAGCCAGAGTGGAGGGCGATACACAGATACGCAGTATTTT. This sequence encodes CASSQSGGRYTDTQYF.

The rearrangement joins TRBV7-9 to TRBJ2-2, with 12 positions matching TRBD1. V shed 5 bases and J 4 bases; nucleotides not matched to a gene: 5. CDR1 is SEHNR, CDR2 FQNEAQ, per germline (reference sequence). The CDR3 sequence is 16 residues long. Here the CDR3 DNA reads TGTGCCAGCAGCCTCGGGACAGGGGGCGTCACCGGGGAGCTGTTTTTT. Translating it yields CASSLGTGGVTGELFF.

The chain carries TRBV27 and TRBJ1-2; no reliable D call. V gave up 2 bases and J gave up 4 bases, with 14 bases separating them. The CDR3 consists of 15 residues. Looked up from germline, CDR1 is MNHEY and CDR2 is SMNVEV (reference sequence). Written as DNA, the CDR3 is TGTGCCAGCAGTTTAGGGGTCCGGCCGGCCTATGGCTACACCTTC. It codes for CASSLGVRPAYGYTF.

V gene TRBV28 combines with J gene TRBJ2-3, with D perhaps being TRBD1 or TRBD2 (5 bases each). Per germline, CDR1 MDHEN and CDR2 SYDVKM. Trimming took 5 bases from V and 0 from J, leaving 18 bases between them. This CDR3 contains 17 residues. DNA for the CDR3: TGTGCCAGCAGTCTAACACAATCGGGACGGAGCACAGATACGCAGTATTTT. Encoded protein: CASSLTQSGRSTDTQYF.

This chain's CDR3 is CASSQDVAENSYNEQFF. CDR3 nucleotide sequence: TGTGCCAGCAGCCAAGATGTAGCGGAGAACTCCTACAATGAGCAGTTCTTC. The V and J genes are TRBV4-2 and TRBJ2-1, with D possibly TRBD2 on 6 matching bases. CDR1 is LGHNA, CDR2 YNFKEQ, per germline. CDR3 length: 17 amino acids. V lost 0 bases and J lost 0, with 12 bases in between.

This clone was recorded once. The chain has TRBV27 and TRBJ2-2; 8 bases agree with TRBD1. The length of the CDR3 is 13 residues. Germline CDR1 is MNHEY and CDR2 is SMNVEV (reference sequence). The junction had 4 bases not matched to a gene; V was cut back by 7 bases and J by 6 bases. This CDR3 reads CASTDRESGELFF. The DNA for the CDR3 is TGTGCCAGCACGGACAGGGAATCCGGGGAGCTGTTTTTT.

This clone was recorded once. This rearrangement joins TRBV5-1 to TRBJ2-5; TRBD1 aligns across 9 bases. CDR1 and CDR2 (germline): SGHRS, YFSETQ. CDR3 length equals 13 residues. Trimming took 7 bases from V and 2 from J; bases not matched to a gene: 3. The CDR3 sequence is CASGTGQQETQYF. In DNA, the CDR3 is TGCGCCAGCGGGACAGGGCAACAAGAGACCCAGTACTTC.

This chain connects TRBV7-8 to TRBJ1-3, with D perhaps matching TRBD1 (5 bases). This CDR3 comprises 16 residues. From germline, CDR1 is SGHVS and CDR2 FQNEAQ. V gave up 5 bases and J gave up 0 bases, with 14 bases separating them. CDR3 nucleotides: TGTGCCAGCAGCCCCAGAGGGGATCCCTCTGGAAACACCATATATTTT. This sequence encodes CASSPRGDPSGNTIYF.

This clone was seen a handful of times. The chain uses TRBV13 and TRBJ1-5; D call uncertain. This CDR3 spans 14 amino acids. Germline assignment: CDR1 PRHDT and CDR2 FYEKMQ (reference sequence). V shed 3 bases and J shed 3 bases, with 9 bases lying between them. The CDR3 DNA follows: TGTGCCAGCAGCTTTGGCAGCTACAATCAGCCCCAGCATTTT. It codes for CASSFGSYNQPQHF.

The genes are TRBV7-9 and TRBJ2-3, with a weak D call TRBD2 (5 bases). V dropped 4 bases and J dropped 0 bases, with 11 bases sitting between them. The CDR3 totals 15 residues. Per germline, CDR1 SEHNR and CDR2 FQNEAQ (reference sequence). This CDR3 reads CASSSKRTSTDTQYF. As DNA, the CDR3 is TGTGCCAGCAGCTCAAAGCGGACCAGCACAGATACGCAGTATTTT.

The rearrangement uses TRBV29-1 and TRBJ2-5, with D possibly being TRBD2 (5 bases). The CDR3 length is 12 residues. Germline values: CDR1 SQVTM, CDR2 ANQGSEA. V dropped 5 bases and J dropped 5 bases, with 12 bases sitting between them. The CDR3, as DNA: TGCAGCGTTCTAAGATGGAGGGAGACCCAGTACTTC. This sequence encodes CSVLRWRETQYF.

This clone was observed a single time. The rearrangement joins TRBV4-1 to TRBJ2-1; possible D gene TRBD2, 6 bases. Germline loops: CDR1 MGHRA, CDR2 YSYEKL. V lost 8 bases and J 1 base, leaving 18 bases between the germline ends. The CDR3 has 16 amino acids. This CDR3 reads CASRPGGAGSYNEQFF. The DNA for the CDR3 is TGCGCCAGCCGGCCAGGCGGGGCGGGATCCTACAATGAGCAGTTCTTC.

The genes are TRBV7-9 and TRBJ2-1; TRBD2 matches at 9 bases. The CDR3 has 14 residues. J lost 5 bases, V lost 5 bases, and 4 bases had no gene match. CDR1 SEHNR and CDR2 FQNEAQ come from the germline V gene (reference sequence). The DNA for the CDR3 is TGTGCCAGCAGCGTGACTAGCGGAGACAATGAGCAGTTCTTC. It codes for CASSVTSGDNEQFF.

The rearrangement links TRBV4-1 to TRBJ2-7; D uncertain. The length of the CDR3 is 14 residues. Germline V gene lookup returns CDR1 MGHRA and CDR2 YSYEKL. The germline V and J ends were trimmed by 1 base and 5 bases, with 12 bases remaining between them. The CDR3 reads CASSQVTLPHEQYF. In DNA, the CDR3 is TGCGCCAGCAGCCAAGTTACACTACCCCACGAGCAGTACTTC.

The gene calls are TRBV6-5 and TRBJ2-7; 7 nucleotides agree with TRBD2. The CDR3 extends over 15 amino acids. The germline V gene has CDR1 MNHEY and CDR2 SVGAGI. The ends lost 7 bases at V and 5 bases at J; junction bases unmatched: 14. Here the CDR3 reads CASTRLGGVTDEQYF. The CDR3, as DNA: TGTGCCAGCACCCGTCTGGGGGGGGTTACTGACGAGCAGTACTTC.

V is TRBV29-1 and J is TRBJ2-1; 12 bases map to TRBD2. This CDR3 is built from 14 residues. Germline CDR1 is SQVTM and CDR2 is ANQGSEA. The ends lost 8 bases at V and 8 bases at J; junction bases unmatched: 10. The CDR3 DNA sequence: TGCAGCTTAAGACTAGCGGGAGTCCCCCATGAGCAGTTCTTC. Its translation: CSLRLAGVPHEQFF.